This T cell receptor beta chain stems from a study of blood T cell repertoires in COVID-19 (dated by TCRdb to the early 2020s). In the study overall: Collaborator samples came from the United States, Italy and Spain and covered acute and convalescent phases of COVID-19. The material from the prospective study consisted of cDNA or gDNA derived from T cells, B-cell-depleted T cells, or PBMCs. Subjects who had been exposed to COVID-19, were actively infected with it, or had recovered from it provided the deeply sampled blood TCRbeta repertoires that made up the dataset. The repertoires were released in a freely available public database meant as a resource for research on the immune response to SARS-CoV-2. Samples came from the ongoing ImmuneRACE study (first 160 participants) plus 1,254 subjects from 6 global collaborators. Sample metadata almost always included a de-identified subject ID, COVID-19 status, age in years and sex. Where available, HLA class I and class II types were taken from metadata supplied by the sample provider and were not determined by assay-based typing. What the authors observed across the whole study: The amount of clinical and demographic metadata varied by source and participant and was provided uncurated.

Each collaborating institution followed its own protocols to collect whole blood in K2EDTA tubes. For TCRbeta analysis, collaborators shipped samples as frozen whole blood, isolated PBMCs, or DNA extracted from either of those sample types. CDR1 is given as DFQATT and CDR2 as SNEGSKA, both from the germline V gene (reference sequence). V is shortened by 3 bases, J by 5 bases, and the region joining them spans 7 bases. The CDR3 sequence holds 11 residues, the cysteine and phenylalanine included. Left in the record is the CDR3 DNA by itself, 33 bases read in frame from the first base. The immunoSEQ Assay, a bias-controlled multiplex PCR, was used to amplify TCRbeta CDR3 regions from genomic DNA. As for the original processing: The number of nucleated cells in each sample was estimated from the amplification of reference gene primers within the assay. To quantify the absolute abundance of each unique TCRbeta CDR3 rearrangement, sequence reads were collapsed and filtered. For each sample, productive Simpson clonality was calculated by taking the square root of Simpson's diversity index across productive rearrangements. TCRdb re-hosts the immuneACCESS table, in-frame sequences only. Its copies lack some clones; in the studies checked, an unresolved V gene accounts for under half of them, and the cause for the rest is not known. V and J calls and clone size are given by that table; D and trimming were obtained from the DNA. The sample table shows around 140,000 clones, and around 73% are seen once. The ten largest account for more than 8.5% of the sample.

With respect to this clone: The antigen it binds to is not known. No much larger clone is present one base from it, and per-base qualities are unavailable.

This chain joins TRBV20-1 to TRBJ2-5; a tentative D match to TRBD2 spans 6 bases. Material for sequencing was peripheral blood. This TCR was recovered from a woman in her forties or fifties with active or convalescent COVID-19. This receptor has the CDR3 CSASLAETQYF. DNA sequence: TGCAGTGCTAGTCTAGCGGAGACCCAGTACTTC.